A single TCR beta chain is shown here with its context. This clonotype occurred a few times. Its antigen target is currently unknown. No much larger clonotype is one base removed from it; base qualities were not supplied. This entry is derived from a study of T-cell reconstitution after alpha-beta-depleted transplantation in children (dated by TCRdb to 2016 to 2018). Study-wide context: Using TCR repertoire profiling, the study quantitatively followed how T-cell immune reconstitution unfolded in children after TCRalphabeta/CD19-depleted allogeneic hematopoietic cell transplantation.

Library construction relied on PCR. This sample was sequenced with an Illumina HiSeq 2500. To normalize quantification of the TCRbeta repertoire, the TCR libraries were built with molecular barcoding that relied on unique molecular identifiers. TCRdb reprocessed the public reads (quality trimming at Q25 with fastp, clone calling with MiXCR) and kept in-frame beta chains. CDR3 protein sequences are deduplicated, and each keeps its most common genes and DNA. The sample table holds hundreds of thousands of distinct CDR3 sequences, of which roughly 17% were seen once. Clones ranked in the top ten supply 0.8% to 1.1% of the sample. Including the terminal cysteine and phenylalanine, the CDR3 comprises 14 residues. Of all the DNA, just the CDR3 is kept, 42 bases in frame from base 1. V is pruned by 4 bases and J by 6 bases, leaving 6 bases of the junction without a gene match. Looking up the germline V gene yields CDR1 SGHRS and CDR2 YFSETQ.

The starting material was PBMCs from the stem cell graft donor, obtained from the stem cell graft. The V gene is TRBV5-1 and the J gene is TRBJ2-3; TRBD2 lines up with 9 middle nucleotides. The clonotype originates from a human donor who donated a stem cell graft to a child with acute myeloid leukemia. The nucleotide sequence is TGCGCCAGCAGCGCGGGGCTAGCGGGGGATACGCAGTATTTT. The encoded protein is CASSAGLAGDTQYF.